The following is a TCR beta chain sequence with its context. The antigen is not known. The data are from a study of response to subunit inactivated influenza vaccine. Points from the study as a whole: Authors suggested that a seasonal influenza vaccination recruits few new T cells each time.

The CDR3 spans 13 residues. Trimming took off 2 bases at V and 0 bases at J, with 4 bases between the two ends. Germline assignment: CDR1 MNHNY and CDR2 SVGAGI (reference sequence). TCRdb independently ran MiXCR on the RT-PCR reads; one entry per CDR3 protein. Here the sample spans 650,000 to 800,000 distinct CDR3 sequences, approximately 13% being singletons. V is TRBV6-6 and J is TRBJ2-5, with no clear D. This receptor was taken from a man in his fifties or sixties who received an inactivated influenza vaccine. The starting material was PBMCs from blood, obtained around two weeks before vaccination. CDR3 amino acids: CASSYRHQETQYF. CDR3 DNA sequence: TGTGCCAGCAGTTACAGACACCAAGAGACCCAGTACTTC.